Listed below are T cell receptor beta chains from one sample, sequenced in a study of blood T cell repertoires in COVID-19. Sequencing was performed with immunoSEQ multiplex PCR; in TCRdb, only in-frame clones are kept and a portion is missing. The repertoire consists of over 200,000 clones, with roughly 85% occurring once and the leading ten covering about 17%. The source material was PBMCs or T cells enriched from blood (not recorded which). These receptors came from a man aged 40-55 years who had recovered from COVID-19. The CDR3 runs from the conserved cysteine through the conserved F or W. A D gene is named only where the DNA matches it firmly.

V: TRBV3-1/TRBV3-2
D: TRBD2
J: TRBJ2-7
CDR3: CASSQGPGTSVSYEQYF

V: TRBV19
D: .
J: TRBJ1-2
CDR3: CASRQNYGYTF

V: TRBV3-1/TRBV3-2
D: .
J: TRBJ2-1
CDR3: CASSQDSLGWTYNEQFF

V: TRBV7-9
D: TRBD2
J: TRBJ2-1
CDR3: CASSLGTSGKNFYNEQFF

V: TRBV21-1
D: .
J: TRBJ2-1
CDR3: CASSKAPAGDHYNEQFF

V: TRBV6-6
D: .
J: TRBJ1-1
CDR3: CASSYSEVNTEAFF

V: TRBV18
D: .
J: TRBJ2-1
CDR3: CASSPQSGTYNEQFF

V: TRBV30
D: .
J: TRBJ1-5
CDR3: CAWDPGHSGGNQPQHF

V: TRBV12-5
D: .
J: TRBJ2-1
CDR3: CASSLDSEIEQFF

V: TRBV6-2/TRBV6-3
D: .
J: TRBJ2-1
CDR3: CASSPGSNEQFF

V: TRBV6-5
D: .
J: TRBJ1-5
CDR3: CASTSDRSNQPQHF

V: TRBV5-1
D: TRBD2
J: TRBJ2-3
CDR3: CASSLVPTTSGSHTQYF

V: TRBV4-1
D: TRBD1
J: TRBJ1-2
CDR3: CASSQDHRGLGYTF

V: TRBV28
D: TRBD1
J: TRBJ1-1
CDR3: CASSKQGGDTEAFF